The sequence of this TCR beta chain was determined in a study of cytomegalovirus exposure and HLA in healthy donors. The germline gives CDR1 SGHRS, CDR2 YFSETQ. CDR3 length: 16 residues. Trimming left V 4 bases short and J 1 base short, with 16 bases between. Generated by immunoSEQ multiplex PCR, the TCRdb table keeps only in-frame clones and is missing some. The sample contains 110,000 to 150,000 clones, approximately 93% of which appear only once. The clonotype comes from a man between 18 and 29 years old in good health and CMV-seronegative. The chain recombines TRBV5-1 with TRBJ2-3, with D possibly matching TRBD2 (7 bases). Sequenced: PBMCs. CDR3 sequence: CASSTARGGRTDTQYF. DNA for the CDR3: TGCGCCAGCAGCACCGCCCGCGGGGGCCGCACAGATACGCAGTATTTT.